Listed below are T cell receptor beta chains from one sample, sequenced in a study of human T cells and chemical hapten exposure. A single record per CDR3 protein comes from TCRdb applying MiXCR to the RACE reads. Of approximately 180,000 distinct CDR3 sequences listed, roughly 30% are singletons. The sequencing here drew on whole blood, taken in connection with sensitization to the hapten diphenylcyclopropenone (DPC). Receptors were obtained from a woman in her twenties or thirties with alopecia areata. Some clones in this sample may be carry-over from other donors' samples. Each CDR3 is given with its conserved first and last residue. The D gene is left open where the match is weak. Rows may omit the clone size; those that give it use once, few, many or a size class.

CDR3 protein	CDR3 DNA	V gene	D gene	J gene	clone size
CASALTDYGYTF	TGTGCCAGCGCCTTGACGGACTATGGCTACACCTTC	TRBV28	NA	TRBJ1-2	NA
CASSYSGGTLFF	TGTGCCAGCAGTTACTCTGGGGGCACGCTGTTTTTT	TRBV6-5	NA	TRBJ2-2	many
CATSLDRVDEQFF	TGTGCCACCAGCTTGGACAGGGTAGATGAGCAGTTCTTC	TRBV24-1	TRBD1	TRBJ2-1	NA
CASSLGVAGAQETQYF	TGTGCCAGCAGTTTGGGAGTAGCGGGGGCCCAAGAGACCCAGTACTTC	TRBV28	TRBD2	TRBJ2-5	NA
CASRLLTGVQETQYF	TGTGCCAGCAGGTTATTGACAGGGGTTCAAGAGACCCAGTACTTC	TRBV2	TRBD1	TRBJ2-5	NA
CASQAGNSPLHF	TGCGCCAGCCAGGCAGGGAATTCACCCCTCCACTTT	TRBV10-2	NA	TRBJ1-6	many
CSGTLALHNEQFF	TGCAGCGGGACTCTAGCTTTACACAATGAGCAGTTCTTC	TRBV29-1	NA	TRBJ2-1	NA
CASSPPTHTDTQYF	TGTGCCAGCAGTCCCCCCACCCACACAGATACGCAGTATTTT	TRBV28	NA	TRBJ2-3	NA
CAWRDGFNEKLFF	TGTGCCTGGAGGGACGGATTTAATGAAAAACTGTTTTTT	TRBV30	NA	TRBJ1-4	NA
CASTQRQGDEQYF	TGTGCCAGCACCCAAAGACAGGGGGATGAGCAGTACTTC	TRBV3-1	TRBD1	TRBJ2-7	many
CASSQEWENTEAFF	TGTGCCAGCAGTCAGGAGTGGGAGAACACTGAAGCTTTCTTT	TRBV5-5	NA	TRBJ1-1	NA
CASSFGGFMNEKLFF	TGTGCCAGCAGCTTTGGAGGCTTCATGAATGAAAAACTGTTTTTT	TRBV5-6	NA	TRBJ1-4	many
CASSWGDRDAPPPLHF	TGCGCCAGCAGCTGGGGGGACAGGGACGCTCCCCCACCCCTCCACTTT	TRBV5-1	TRBD1	TRBJ1-6	NA
CATMDRGNSPLHF	TGTGCCACCATGGACAGGGGTAATTCACCCCTCCACTTT	TRBV2	TRBD1	TRBJ1-6	few
CASSPPGPEAFF	TGTGCCAGCTCACCCCCTGGGCCTGAAGCTTTCTTT	TRBV18	NA	TRBJ1-1	few
CASSLYSGAGSGTEAFF	TGTGCCAGCAGTTTATATTCAGGGGCAGGGTCGGGCACTGAAGCTTTCTTT	TRBV12-3/TRBV12-4	NA	TRBJ1-1	few
CSARGLTYNEQFF	TGCAGTGCTAGAGGACTAACATACAATGAGCAGTTCTTC	TRBV20-1	NA	TRBJ2-1	few
CASSQLAALSNTQYF	TGTGCCAGCAGTCAACTAGCGGCCCTCTCTAATACGCAGTATTTT	TRBV27	TRBD2	TRBJ2-3	NA
CASSHTGKGTDTQYF	TGCGCCAGCAGCCATACAGGGAAGGGCACAGATACGCAGTATTTT	TRBV4-3	NA	TRBJ2-3	once
CSVDTGLGLGTQYF	TGCAGCGTTGACACGGGACTAGGCCTCGGAACCCAGTACTTC	TRBV29-1	TRBD2	TRBJ2-5	NA
CSARAANYGYTF	TGCAGTGCTAGGGCAGCGAATTATGGCTACACCTTC	TRBV20-1	NA	TRBJ1-2	few
CSVESQRGTGELFF	TGCAGCGTTGAGTCCCAACGAGGCACCGGGGAGCTGTTTTTT	TRBV29-1	NA	TRBJ2-2	NA
CASRDGTGGKETQYF	TGTGCCAGCAGAGACGGGACAGGGGGTAAAGAGACCCAGTACTTC	TRBV6-6	TRBD1	TRBJ2-5	NA
CASSVDHRGYEQYF	TGTGCCAGCAGCGTAGATCACAGGGGTTACGAGCAGTACTTC	TRBV9	TRBD1	TRBJ2-7	NA
CASSLASGASYNEQFF	TGTGCCAGCAGCTTAGCGTCAGGGGCCTCCTACAATGAGCAGTTCTTC	TRBV7-2	NA	TRBJ2-1	few
CASKTGDHEKLFF	TGTGCCAGCAAGACAGGGGATCATGAAAAACTGTTTTTT	TRBV27	TRBD1	TRBJ1-4	NA
CSARGSAVSTDTQYF	TGCAGTGCTAGAGGGTCGGCCGTAAGCACAGATACGCAGTATTTT	TRBV20-1	NA	TRBJ2-3	NA
CSATRQGIYGYTF	TGCAGTGCTACTAGACAGGGAATCTATGGCTACACCTTC	TRBV20-1	TRBD1	TRBJ1-2	NA
CASSLALTGSGTEAFF	TGCGCCAGCAGCTTGGCCCTGACGGGTTCGGGCACTGAAGCTTTCTTT	TRBV5-1	NA	TRBJ1-1	many
CASSSGNTEAFF	TGCGCCAGCAGCTCAGGGAACACTGAAGCTTTCTTT	TRBV11-3	NA	TRBJ1-1	many
CASRSQGTGELFF	TGTGCCAGCAGATCTCAGGGGACCGGGGAGCTGTTTTTT	TRBV11-2	NA	TRBJ2-2	NA
CASSQGEVSGANVLTF	TGCGCCAGCAGCCAAGGAGAGGTCTCTGGGGCCAACGTCCTGACTTTC	TRBV4-3	NA	TRBJ2-6	few
CASSSTWGVGELFF	TGTGCCAGCAGCTCCACCTGGGGGGTCGGGGAGCTGTTTTTT	TRBV7-2	NA	TRBJ2-2	NA
CSVQGRMNTEAFF	TGCAGCGTCCAGGGACGAATGAACACTGAAGCTTTCTTT	TRBV29-1	NA	TRBJ1-1	NA
CASSFPGVGGGYTF	TGTGCCAGCAGCTTTCCAGGGGTCGGGGGTGGCTACACCTTC	TRBV7-2	NA	TRBJ1-2	many
CAIKKPDSPGGYTF	TGCGCCATCAAAAAACCGGACAGCCCCGGGGGCTACACCTTC	TRBV5-1	NA	TRBJ1-2	NA
CASSSSGQAEEKLFF	TGTGCCAGCAGCTCAAGCGGACAGGCGGAAGAAAAACTGTTTTTT	TRBV9	TRBD1	TRBJ1-4	few
CASSSGTGIPNQPQHF	TGTGCCAGCAGTTCAGGGACAGGGATTCCCAATCAGCCCCAGCATTTT	TRBV6-5	TRBD1	TRBJ1-5	many
CASSPGQGSYNEQFF	TGTGCCAGCAGCCCGGGACAGGGGTCCTACAATGAGCAGTTCTTC	TRBV5-1	TRBD1	TRBJ2-1	NA
CASSTRDGYNSPLHF	TGTGCCAGCAGTACCCGGGACGGTTATAATTCACCCCTCCACTTT	TRBV28	NA	TRBJ1-6	NA
CSARDLQGDQPQHF	TGCAGTGCTAGAGACCTACAGGGAGATCAGCCCCAGCATTTT	TRBV20-1	NA	TRBJ1-5	few
CASSLGQGYQETQYF	TGTGCCAGCAGCTTGGGTCAGGGGTACCAAGAGACCCAGTACTTC	TRBV5-4	NA	TRBJ2-5	NA
CASSPRGGIQETQYF	TGTGCCAGCAGCCCAAGAGGGGGTATACAAGAGACCCAGTACTTC	TRBV7-3	NA	TRBJ2-5	many
CASSHDRSSYNEQFF	TGTGCCAGCAGTCACGACAGGAGCTCCTACAATGAGCAGTTCTTC	TRBV28	NA	TRBJ2-1	NA
CASSLEGHTDTQYF	TGCGCCAGCAGCTTGGAGGGGCACACAGATACGCAGTATTTT	TRBV5-1	NA	TRBJ2-3	NA
CASSLQGYSYEQYF	TGCGCCAGCAGCTTGCAGGGCTACTCCTACGAGCAGTACTTC	TRBV5-1	NA	TRBJ2-7	NA
CASSPPGAGNTEAFF	TGTGCCAGCAGTCCCCCGGGGGCTGGGAACACTGAAGCTTTCTTT	TRBV12-3/TRBV12-4	NA	TRBJ1-1	NA
CASSESQGRQPQHF	TGTGCCAGCAGTGAAAGCCAGGGGCGGCAGCCCCAGCATTTT	TRBV6-1	NA	TRBJ1-5	few
CASTRPGSGELFF	TGTGCCAGCACCCGACCTGGTTCCGGGGAGCTGTTTTTT	TRBV7-2	NA	TRBJ2-2	few
CASAGRTRSYNEQFF	TGTGCCAGCGCGGGGAGGACTAGATCCTACAATGAGCAGTTCTTC	TRBV28	TRBD2	TRBJ2-1	many
CATGGPGDGYTF	TGTGCCACCGGGGGTCCGGGGGATGGCTACACCTTC	TRBV24-1	NA	TRBJ1-2	NA
CSVADAGVYGYTF	TGCAGCGTCGCCGACGCAGGGGTCTATGGCTACACCTTC	TRBV29-1	NA	TRBJ1-2	NA
CASSLVGSSHEQYF	TGCGCCAGCAGCTTGGTTGGATCTTCCCACGAGCAGTACTTC	TRBV5-1	NA	TRBJ2-7	NA
CSASASGGAGETQYF	TGCAGTGCTAGCGCTAGCGGAGGGGCGGGAGAGACCCAGTACTTC	TRBV20-1	TRBD2	TRBJ2-5	few
CASSLYRGRNEQFF	TGTGCCAGCAGTTTATACCGGGGACGCAATGAGCAGTTCTTC	TRBV28	NA	TRBJ2-1	many
CASSLSTVRYYGYTF	TGTGCCAGCAGTCTTTCGACTGTCCGCTACTATGGCTACACCTTC	TRBV12-3/TRBV12-4	NA	TRBJ1-2	many
CSVEGPSRGARYNEQFF	TGCAGCGTTGAAGGCCCCTCCCGGGGGGCCCGTTACAATGAGCAGTTCTTC	TRBV29-1	NA	TRBJ2-1	NA